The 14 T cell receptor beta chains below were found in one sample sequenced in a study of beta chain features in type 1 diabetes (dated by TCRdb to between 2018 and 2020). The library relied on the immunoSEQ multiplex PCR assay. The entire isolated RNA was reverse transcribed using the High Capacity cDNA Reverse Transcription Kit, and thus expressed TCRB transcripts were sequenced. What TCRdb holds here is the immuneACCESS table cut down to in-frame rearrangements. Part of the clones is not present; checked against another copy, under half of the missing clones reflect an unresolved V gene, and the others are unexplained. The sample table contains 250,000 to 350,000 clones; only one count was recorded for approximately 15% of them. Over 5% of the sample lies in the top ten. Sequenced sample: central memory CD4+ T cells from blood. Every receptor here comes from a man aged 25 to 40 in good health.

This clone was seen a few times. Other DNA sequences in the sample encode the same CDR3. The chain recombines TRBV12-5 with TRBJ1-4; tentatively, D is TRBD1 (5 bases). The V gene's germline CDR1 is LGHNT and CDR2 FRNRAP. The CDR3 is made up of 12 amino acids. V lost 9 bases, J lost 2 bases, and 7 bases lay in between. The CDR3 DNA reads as TGTGCTAGCCGGGGGACTAATGAAAAACTGTTTTTT. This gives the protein CASRGTNEKLFF.

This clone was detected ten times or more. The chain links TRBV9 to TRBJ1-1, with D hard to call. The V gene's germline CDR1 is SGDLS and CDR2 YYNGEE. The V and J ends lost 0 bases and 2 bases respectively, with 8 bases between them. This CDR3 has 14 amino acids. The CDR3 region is CASSVGKGNTEAFF. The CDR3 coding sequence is TGTGCCAGCAGCGTAGGTAAAGGAAACACTGAAGCTTTCTTT.

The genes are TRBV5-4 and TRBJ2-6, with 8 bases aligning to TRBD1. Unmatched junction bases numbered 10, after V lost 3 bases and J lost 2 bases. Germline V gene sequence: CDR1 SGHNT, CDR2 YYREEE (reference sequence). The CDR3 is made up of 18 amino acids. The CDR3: CASSSRRQGSAGANVLTF. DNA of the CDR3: TGTGCCAGCAGCTCCAGGAGACAGGGGTCGGCTGGGGCCAACGTCCTGACTTTC.

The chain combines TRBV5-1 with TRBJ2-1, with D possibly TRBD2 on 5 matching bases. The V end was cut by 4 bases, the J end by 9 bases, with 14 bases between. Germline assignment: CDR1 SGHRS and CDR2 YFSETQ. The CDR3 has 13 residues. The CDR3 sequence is CASSPERGSEQFF. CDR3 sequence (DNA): TGCGCCAGCAGCCCGGAACGGGGAAGTGAGCAGTTCTTC.

The CDR3 is CASSTHSGGAPEQFF. The CDR3 coding sequence is TGTGCCAGCAGCACCCACAGCGGGGGGGCTCCTGAGCAGTTCTTC. This chain uses TRBV11-2 with TRBJ2-1; TRBD2 matches at 10 bases. The CDR3 extends over 15 amino acids. Germline V gives CDR1 SGHAT, CDR2 FQNNGV. The J segment lost 9 bases and the V segment lost 5 bases, leaving 10 bases of the junction unmatched.

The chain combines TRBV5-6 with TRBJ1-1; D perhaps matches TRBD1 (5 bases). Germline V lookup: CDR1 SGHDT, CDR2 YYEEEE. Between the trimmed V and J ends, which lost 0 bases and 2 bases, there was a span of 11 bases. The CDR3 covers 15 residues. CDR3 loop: CASSLEGRGNTEAFF. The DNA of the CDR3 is TGTGCCAGCAGCTTGGAGGGGAGGGGTAACACTGAAGCTTTCTTT.

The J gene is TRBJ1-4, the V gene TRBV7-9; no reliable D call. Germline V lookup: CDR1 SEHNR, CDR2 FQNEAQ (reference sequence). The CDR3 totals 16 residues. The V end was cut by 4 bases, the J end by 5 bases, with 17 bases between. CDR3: CASSYPARFQNEKLFF. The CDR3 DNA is TGTGCCAGCAGCTACCCCGCGAGGTTTCAGAATGAAAAACTGTTTTTT.

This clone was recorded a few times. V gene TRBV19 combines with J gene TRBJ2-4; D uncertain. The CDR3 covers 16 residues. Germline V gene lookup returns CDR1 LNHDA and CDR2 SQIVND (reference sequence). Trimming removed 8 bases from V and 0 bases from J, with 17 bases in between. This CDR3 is CASGPPQTLAKNIQYF. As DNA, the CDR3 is TGTGCCAGTGGCCCCCCCCAAACGCTAGCCAAAAACATTCAGTACTTC.

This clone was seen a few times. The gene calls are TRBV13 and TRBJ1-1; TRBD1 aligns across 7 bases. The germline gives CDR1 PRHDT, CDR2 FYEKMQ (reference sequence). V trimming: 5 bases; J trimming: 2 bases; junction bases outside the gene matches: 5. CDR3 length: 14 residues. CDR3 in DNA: TGTGCCAGCAGCCAGAGGACAGGAAACACTGAAGCTTTCTTT. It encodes CASSQRTGNTEAFF.

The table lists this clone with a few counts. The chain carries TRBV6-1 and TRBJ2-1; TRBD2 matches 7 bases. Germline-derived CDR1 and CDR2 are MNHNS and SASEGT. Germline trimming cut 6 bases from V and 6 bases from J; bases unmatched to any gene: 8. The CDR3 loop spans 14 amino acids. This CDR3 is CASRGTINPNEQFF. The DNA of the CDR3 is TGTGCCAGCAGAGGGACTATCAACCCCAATGAGCAGTTCTTC.

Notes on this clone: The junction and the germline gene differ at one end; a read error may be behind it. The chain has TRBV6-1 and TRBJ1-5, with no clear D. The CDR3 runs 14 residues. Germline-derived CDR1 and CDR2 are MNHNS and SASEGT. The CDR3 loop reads CAISDRSSNQPQHF. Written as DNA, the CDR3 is TGTGCCATCAGTGACCGCAGTAGCAATCAGCCCCAGCATTTT.

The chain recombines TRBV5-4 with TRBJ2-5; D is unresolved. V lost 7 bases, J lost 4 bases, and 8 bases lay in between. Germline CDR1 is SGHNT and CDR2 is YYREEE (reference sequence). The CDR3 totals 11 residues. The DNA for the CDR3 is TGTGCCAGCGGCTGGCGAGAGACCCAGTACTTC. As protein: CASGWRETQYF.

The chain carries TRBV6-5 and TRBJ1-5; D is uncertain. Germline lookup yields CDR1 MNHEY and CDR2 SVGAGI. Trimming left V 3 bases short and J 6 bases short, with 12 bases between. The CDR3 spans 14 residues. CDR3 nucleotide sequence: TGTGCCAGCAGTTATTCGGGCTTTGGTCAGCCCCAGCATTTT. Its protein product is CASSYSGFGQPQHF.

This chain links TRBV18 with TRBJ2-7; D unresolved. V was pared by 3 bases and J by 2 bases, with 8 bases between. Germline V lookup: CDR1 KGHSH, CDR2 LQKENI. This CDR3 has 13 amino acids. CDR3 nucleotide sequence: TGTGCCAGCTCACCTCGTGCGACCTACGAGCAGTACGTC. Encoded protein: CASSPRATYEQYV.